This record concerns one TCR beta chain sequence. CDR3 length equals 15 residues. Per the germline V gene, CDR1 is SGDLS and CDR2 is YYNGEE. V lost 3 bases to trimming and J lost 6 bases; unmatched junction nucleotides: 4. This record belongs to a study of blood T cell repertoires in COVID-19. Overall study context: The cDNA or gDNA used as material had been derived from T cells, B-cell-depleted T cells, or PBMCs.

Per the original data handling: The authors estimated nucleated cell counts from reference gene primer amplification. Repertoires were generated with immunoSEQ multiplex PCR, while TCRdb's copy carries only in-frame clones and drops some. V and J calls and clone size are given by that table; D and trimming were obtained from the DNA. The sample has 56,000 or so clones, more than 65% seen once. The specimen was peripheral blood. This TCR was recovered from a woman in her seventies with acute or convalescent COVID-19. This rearrangement joins TRBV9 to TRBJ1-6; 9 bases are a match to TRBD1. The CDR3 coding sequence is TGTGCCAGCAGCGACGCGGGACAGGGTAATTCACCCCTCCACTTT. It encodes CASSDAGQGNSPLHF.